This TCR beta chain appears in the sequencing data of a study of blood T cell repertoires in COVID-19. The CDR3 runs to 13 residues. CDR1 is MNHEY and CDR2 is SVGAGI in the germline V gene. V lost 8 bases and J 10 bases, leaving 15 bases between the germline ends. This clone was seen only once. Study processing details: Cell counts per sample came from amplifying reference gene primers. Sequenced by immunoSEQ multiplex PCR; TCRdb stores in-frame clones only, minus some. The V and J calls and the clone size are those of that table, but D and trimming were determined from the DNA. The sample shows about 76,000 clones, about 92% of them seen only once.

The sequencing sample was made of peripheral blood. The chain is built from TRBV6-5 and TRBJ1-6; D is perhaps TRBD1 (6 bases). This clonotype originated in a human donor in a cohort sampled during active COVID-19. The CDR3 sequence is CASHRAEGSPLHF. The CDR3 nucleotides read TGTGCCAGCCACAGGGCAGAAGGCTCACCCCTCCACTTT.